Presented here are 4 T cell receptor beta chains from one specimen sequenced in a study of blood T cell repertoires in COVID-19 (TCRdb year 2020). The method was the immunoSEQ multiplex PCR assay. Entries here come from immuneACCESS through TCRdb and include only in-frame sequences with V and J called. Some clones fail to appear in such tables; in the studies checked, an unresolved V gene covers under half of the shortfall, and the cause of the remainder is unknown. The sample has approximately 300,000 clones on record, about 88% of them singletons. Jointly, the top ten make up 10% to 12% of the sample. The specimen sequenced was peripheral blood. These TCRs come from a woman aged 25 to 39 with COVID-19, enrolled during active disease.

This sequence joins TRBV6-5 and TRBJ1-5, with D possibly matching TRBD1 (6 bases). From germline, CDR1 is MNHEY and CDR2 SVGAGI. V lost 7 bases, J lost 5 bases, and 9 bases lay in between. The CDR3 spans 12 residues. CDR3 coding DNA: TGTGCCAGCACACAGGGAGATCAGCCCCAGCATTTT. It translates to CASTQGDQPQHF.

The chain employs TRBV5-6 and TRBJ2-7, with 10 bases aligning to TRBD2. J gave up 4 bases and V 4 bases, and 11 bases lay outside the gene matches. Germline values: CDR1 SGHDT, CDR2 YYEEEE. The CDR3 is 16 residues long. CDR3 sequence: CASSGGLAGAPYEQYF. The CDR3 coding sequence is TGTGCCAGCAGCGGGGGGCTAGCGGGAGCACCTTACGAGCAGTACTTC.

This clone is a singleton in its sample. This chain joins TRBV28 and TRBJ1-1; TRBD1 aligns across 8 bases. V dropped 7 bases and J dropped 1; count of bases not matched to a gene: 5. This CDR3 contains 14 residues. CDR1 MDHEN and CDR2 SYDVKM come from the germline V gene. The CDR3 loop reads CASNLRGRNTEAFF. CDR3 nucleotide sequence: TGTGCCAGCAACCTCAGGGGGCGGAACACTGAAGCTTTCTTT.

This chain joins TRBV30 and TRBJ1-5; TRBD1 agrees at 10 bases. The CDR3 is made up of 15 amino acids. Germline assignment: CDR1 GTSNPN and CDR2 SVGIG (reference sequence). Losses at the gene ends were 2 bases for V and 8 bases for J; bases not matched to a gene: 9. CDR3 DNA sequence: TGTGCCTGGAGTCCTCAGACAGGGGGCATGAAGCCCCAGCATTTT. It is translated as CAWSPQTGGMKPQHF.